Below, 23 T cell receptor beta chains from the same sample are listed, as sequenced in a study of T cell responses to AZD1222 COVID-19 vaccine. The protocol was immunoSEQ multiplex PCR, while the TCRdb copy is restricted to in-frame clones and leaves out a portion. The sample has about 110,000 clones, roughly 92% seen once. Sequences were derived from peripheral blood, sampled 28 days after the second AZD1222 dose. The receptors come from an adult who received the AZD1222 COVID-19 vaccine.

The J gene is TRBJ1-2, the V gene TRBV27; D ambiguous. V was clipped by 2 bases and J by 3 bases, with 7 bases between them. The CDR3 loop spans 13 amino acids. CDR1 and CDR2 from the germline V gene are MNHEY and SMNVEV (reference sequence). The CDR3 is CASSLNSYYGYTF. The CDR3 DNA reads TGTGCCAGCAGTTTAAACAGTTACTATGGCTACACCTTC.

This clone was recorded once. The chain recombines TRBV4-1 with TRBJ2-1; 8 bases align to TRBD2. Per germline, CDR1 MGHRA and CDR2 YSYEKL. The junction had 9 bases not matched to a gene; V was cut back by 3 bases and J by 2 bases. The CDR3 has 17 residues. The CDR3 region has the DNA TGCGCCAGCAGCCACCCGCCCCAGCGGGGGCCCTACAATGAGCAGTTCTTC. It specifies CASSHPPQRGPYNEQFF.

This chain uses TRBV7-6 with TRBJ1-1; no firm D call. Germline V CDR1 and CDR2: SGHVS, FNYEAQ. The CDR3 consists of 13 residues. Trimming cost V 4 bases and J 1 base, with 7 bases left between them. CDR3 loop: CASSSDGNTEAFF. The CDR3 DNA follows: TGTGCCAGCAGCTCGGACGGGAACACTGAAGCTTTCTTT.

This clone was seen only once. The CDR3 bases are TGTGCCAGCAGTCGGACAGGGAAAGATACGCAGTATTTT. This codes for CASSRTGKDTQYF. The V gene is TRBV6-5, the J gene TRBJ2-3; 8 bases are a match to TRBD1. The CDR3 runs to 13 residues. In germline, CDR1 is MNHEY, CDR2 SVGAGI. The trim removed 5 bases at V and 5 bases at J, leaving 3 bases unmatched.

The CDR3 DNA follows: TGTGCCAGTAGTATCCCCCGCTCCATAAAGGGCAATCAGCCCCAGCATTTT. Amino acids: CASSIPRSIKGNQPQHF. The V and J genes are TRBV19 and TRBJ1-5; no clear D. Germline V gene data show CDR1 as LNHDA and CDR2 as SQIVND (reference sequence). V lost 3 bases, J lost 2 bases, and 17 bases lay in between. This CDR3 comprises 17 residues.

There are a few counts of this clone. The rearrangement uses TRBV4-3 and TRBJ1-5; D remains ambiguous. Germline loops: CDR1 LGHNA, CDR2 YSLEER. Trimming pared 4 bases from V and 1 base from J, leaving 14 bases between. The CDR3 runs to 16 residues. The CDR3 protein is CASSPQAFTSNQPQHF. For the CDR3, the DNA is TGCGCCAGCAGCCCTCAGGCTTTTACAAGCAATCAGCCCCAGCATTTT.

The CDR3 region is CASSLEYQETQYF. CDR3 nucleotides: TGTGCCAGCAGCTTAGAGTACCAAGAGACCCAGTACTTC. The rearrangement uses TRBV7-6 and TRBJ2-5; D gene unclear. The CDR3 length is 13 residues. V gave up 1 base and J gave up 0 bases, with 3 bases separating them. Germline CDR1 and CDR2: SGHVS and FNYEAQ.

The V call is TRBV29-1, the J call TRBJ2-7; the match to TRBD1 covers 7 bases. The junction had 5 bases not matched to a gene; V was cut back by 7 bases and J by 5 bases. This CDR3 is 11 amino acids long. Germline CDR1 and CDR2: SQVTM and ANQGSEA. The CDR3 is CSAETGNEQYF. The CDR3 DNA reads as TGCAGCGCAGAGACAGGGAACGAGCAGTACTTC.

This clone is a singleton in its sample. The chain is built from TRBV5-1 and TRBJ1-6, with TRBD1 matching 8 bases. The length of the CDR3 is 17 residues. J gave up 7 bases and V 1 base, and 10 bases lay outside the gene matches. The V gene's germline CDR1 is SGHRS and CDR2 YFSETQ. The DNA for the CDR3 is TGCGCCAGCAGCTTGTTTTCAGGGGGCAGCAGGAATTCACCCCTCCACTTT. Protein sequence: CASSLFSGGSRNSPLHF.

Here the CDR3 DNA reads TGTGCCAGCAGTTTACTCACAGGGGGTTGGGATGAGCAGTTCTTC. Its translation: CASSLLTGGWDEQFF. V is TRBV28 and J is TRBJ2-1; 8 bases are a match to TRBD1. The CDR3 has 15 amino acids. The V gene end was trimmed by 2 bases and the J gene end by 8 bases; junction bases not matched to a gene: 8. Germline V gene sequence: CDR1 MDHEN, CDR2 SYDVKM.

This clone appeared once. The gene calls are TRBV2 and TRBJ1-1, with TRBD1 matching 8 bases. The CDR3 consists of 16 residues. Trimming took 4 bases from V and 1 from J; bases not matched to a gene: 8. Germline V gene data show CDR1 as SNHLY and CDR2 as FYNNEI. The CDR3: CASSGTYGTGNTEAFF. The CDR3 nucleotides read TGTGCCAGCAGTGGAACTTACGGGACAGGGAACACTGAAGCTTTCTTT.

The chain couples TRBV7-2 to TRBJ1-6, with TRBD1 matching 10 bases. Germline V lookup: CDR1 SGHTA, CDR2 FQGNSA. Unmatched junction bases numbered 5, after V lost 5 bases and J lost 7 bases. The CDR3 runs to 15 residues. CDR3 bases: TGTGCCAGCAGCGGGACAGGGGTGGGGAATTCACCCCTCCACTTT. Its translation: CASSGTGVGNSPLHF.

This clone turned up a few times. The rearrangement joins TRBV7-2 to TRBJ2-7; 7 bases are shared with TRBD1. Germline CDR1 is SGHTA and CDR2 is FQGNSA. This CDR3 spans 13 amino acids. Unmatched junction bases numbered 2, after V lost 3 bases and J lost 3 bases. Here the CDR3 reads CASSFRQGYEQYF. CDR3 in DNA: TGTGCCAGCAGCTTCCGACAGGGCTACGAGCAGTACTTC.

The gene calls are TRBV23-1 and TRBJ2-7; D unclear. TRBV23-1 is an open reading frame, and its role is uncertain. V lost 8 bases and J 4 bases, leaving 15 bases between the germline ends. This CDR3 comprises 13 residues. The CDR3 bases are TGCGCCAGCTATAGGCAGTTCGGGTACGAGCAGTACTTC. It translates to CASYRQFGYEQYF.

This clone was counted only a few times. The chain recombines TRBV11-2 with TRBJ1-4; 9 bases are a match to TRBD1. V was clipped by 4 bases and J by 7 bases; unmatched bases: 7. CDR1 and CDR2 from the germline V gene are SGHAT and FQNNGV. CDR3 length: 15 residues. CDR3 in DNA: TGTGCCAGCAGCTCTCTACAGGGGGCCGGTGAAAAACTGTTTTTT. This translates into CASSSLQGAGEKLFF.

The table lists this clone with a count of one. The rearrangement uses TRBV3-1 (or the pseudogene TRBV3-2) and TRBJ1-2; D gene uncertain. The CDR3 is 12 residues long. Germline lookup yields CDR1 LGHDT and CDR2 YNNKEL (reference sequence). Trimming stripped 0 bases from V and 13 bases from J, with 12 bases between. CDR3 sequence (DNA): TGTGCCAGCAGCCAAGATTGGAAGGGTACCACCTTC. Its protein is CASSQDWKGTTF.

This sequence joins TRBV7-3 and TRBJ2-1; TRBD2 matches 11 bases. CDR3 length equals 15 residues. Germline loops: CDR1 SGHTA, CDR2 FQGTGA. J lost 4 bases, V lost 4 bases, and 3 bases had no gene match. The CDR3 region has the DNA TGTGCCAGCAGCTCGGGACTAGCGGCTTACAATGAGCAGTTCTTC. Its translation: CASSSGLAAYNEQFF.

The chain is built from TRBV5-6 and TRBJ1-3; 12 bases fit TRBD1. There are 16 residues in the CDR3. The germline gives CDR1 SGHDT, CDR2 YYEEEE. Trimming took 1 base from V and 4 from J; bases not matched to a gene: 3. Written as DNA, the CDR3 is TGTGCCAGCAGCTTGCCGGGACAGGGGGCGGGAAACACCATATATTTT. Protein product: CASSLPGQGAGNTIYF.

The genes are TRBV7-9 and TRBJ1-5; unclear D gene. The germline V and J ends were trimmed by 0 bases and 7 bases, with 7 bases remaining between them. The length of the CDR3 is 13 residues. Germline V gene sequence: CDR1 SEHNR, CDR2 FQNEAQ (reference sequence). Here the CDR3 reads CASSLAGTQPQHF. CDR3 bases: TGTGCCAGCAGCTTAGCCGGAACCCAGCCCCAGCATTTT.

V gene TRBV18 combines with J gene TRBJ2-1; D is undetermined. The CDR3 extends over 14 amino acids. Trimming cost V 1 base and J 8 bases, with 12 bases left between them. The germline CDR1 and CDR2 sequences are KGHSH and LQKENI. The CDR3 nucleotides read TGTGCCAGCTCACCACGGTCTGGCCCGGATGAGCAGTTCTTC. Translation: CASSPRSGPDEQFF.

The chain combines TRBV7-2 with TRBJ2-2, with TRBD2 matching over 7 bases. This CDR3 has 15 amino acids. The V segment lost 5 bases and the J segment 1 base; nucleotides outside the gene matches: 4. Germline V CDR1 and CDR2: SGHTA, FQGNSA. CDR3 nucleotide sequence: TGTGCCAGCAGCCAATTAGCGGGGAACACCGGGGAGCTGTTTTTT. Protein product: CASSQLAGNTGELFF.

The V gene is TRBV5-1, the J gene TRBJ1-3; TRBD1 matches 9 bases. The CDR3 loop spans 13 amino acids. Per germline, CDR1 SGHRS and CDR2 YFSETQ. The junction had 5 bases not matched to a gene; V was cut back by 7 bases and J by 6 bases. As DNA, the CDR3 is TGCGCCAGCGGAGGACAGGGGACAAACACCATATATTTT. Translating it yields CASGGQGTNTIYF. The full variable domain, rest sourced from reference TRBV5-1 and TRBJ1-3, is KAGVTQTPRYLIKTRGQQVTLSCSPISGHRSVSWYQQTPGQGLQFLFEYFSETQRNKGNFPGRFSGRQFSNSRSEMNVSTLELGDSALYLCASGGQGTNTIYFGEGSWLTVV.

This clone was observed a handful of times. This chain joins TRBV14 and TRBJ1-1; D perhaps matches TRBD1 (5 bases). V was cut by 0 bases and J by 4 bases, with 6 bases left in between. The CDR3 extends over 13 amino acids. Germline loops: CDR1 SGHDN, CDR2 FVKESK. CDR3 nucleotides: TGTGCCAGCAGCCAAGACAGGGTCACTGAAGCTTTCTTT. This translates into CASSQDRVTEAFF. Together with reference TRBV14 and TRBJ1-1, the CDR3 gives the full variable domain: EAGVTQFPSHSVIEKGQTVTLRCDPISGHDNLYWYRRVMGKEIKFLLHFVKESKQDESGMPNNRFLAERTGGTYSTLKVQPAELEDSGVYFCASSQDRVTEAFFGQGTRLTVV.